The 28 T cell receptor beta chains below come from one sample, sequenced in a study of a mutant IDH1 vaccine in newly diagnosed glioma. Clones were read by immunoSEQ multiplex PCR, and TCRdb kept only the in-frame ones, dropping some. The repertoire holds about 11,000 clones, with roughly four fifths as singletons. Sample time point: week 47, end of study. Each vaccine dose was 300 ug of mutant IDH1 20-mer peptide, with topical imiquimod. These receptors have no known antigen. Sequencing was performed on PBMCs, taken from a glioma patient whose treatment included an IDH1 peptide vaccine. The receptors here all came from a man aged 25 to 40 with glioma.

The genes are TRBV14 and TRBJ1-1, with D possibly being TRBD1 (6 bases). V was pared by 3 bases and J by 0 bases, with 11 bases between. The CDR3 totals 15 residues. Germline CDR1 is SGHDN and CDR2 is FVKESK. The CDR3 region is CASSQVGALNTEAFF. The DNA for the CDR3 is TGTGCCAGCAGCCAGGTGGGGGCCCTGAACACTGAAGCTTTCTTT.

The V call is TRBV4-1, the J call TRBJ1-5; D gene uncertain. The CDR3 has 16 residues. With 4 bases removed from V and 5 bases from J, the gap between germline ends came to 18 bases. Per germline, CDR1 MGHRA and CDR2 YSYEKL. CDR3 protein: CASSPAPATRDQPQHF. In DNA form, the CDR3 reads TGCGCCAGCAGCCCAGCTCCGGCCACGAGGGATCAGCCCCAGCATTTT.

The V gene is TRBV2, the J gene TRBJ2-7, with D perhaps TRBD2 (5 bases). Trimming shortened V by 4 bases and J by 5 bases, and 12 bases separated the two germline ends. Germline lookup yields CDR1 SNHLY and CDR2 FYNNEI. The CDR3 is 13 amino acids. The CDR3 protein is CASSARGSHEQYF. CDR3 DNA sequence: TGTGCCAGCAGTGCAAGAGGGAGCCACGAGCAGTACTTC.

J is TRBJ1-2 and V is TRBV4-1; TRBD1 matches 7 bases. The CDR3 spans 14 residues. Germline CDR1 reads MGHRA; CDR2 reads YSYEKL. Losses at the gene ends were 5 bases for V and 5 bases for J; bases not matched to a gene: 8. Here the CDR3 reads CASSTTGDRYGYTF. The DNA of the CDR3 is TGCGCCAGCAGCACTACAGGGGATCGGTATGGCTACACCTTC.

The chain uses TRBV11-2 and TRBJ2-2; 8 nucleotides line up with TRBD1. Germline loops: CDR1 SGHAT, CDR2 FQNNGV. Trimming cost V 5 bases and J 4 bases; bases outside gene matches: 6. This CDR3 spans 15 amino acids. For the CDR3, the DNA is TGTGCCAGCAGCCTCCTAGGACAGGGCACCGGGGAGCTGTTTTTT. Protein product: CASSLLGQGTGELFF.

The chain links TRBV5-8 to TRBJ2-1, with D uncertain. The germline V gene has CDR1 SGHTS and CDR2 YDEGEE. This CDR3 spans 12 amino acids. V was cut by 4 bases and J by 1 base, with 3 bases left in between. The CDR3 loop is CASSPSYNEQFF. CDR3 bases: TGTGCCAGCAGCCCATCCTACAATGAGCAGTTCTTC.

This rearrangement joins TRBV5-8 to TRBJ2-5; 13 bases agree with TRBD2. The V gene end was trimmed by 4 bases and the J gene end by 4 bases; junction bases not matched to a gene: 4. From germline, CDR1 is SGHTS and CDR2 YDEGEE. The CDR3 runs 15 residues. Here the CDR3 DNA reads TGTGCCAGCAGCCGGACTAGCGGGAGAGGAGAGACCCAGTACTTC. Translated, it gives CASSRTSGRGETQYF.

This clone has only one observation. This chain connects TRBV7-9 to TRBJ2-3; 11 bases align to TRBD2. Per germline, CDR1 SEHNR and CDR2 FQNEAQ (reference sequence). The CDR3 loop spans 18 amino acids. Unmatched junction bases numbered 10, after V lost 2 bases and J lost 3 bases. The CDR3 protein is CASSLPHRLAGKTDTQYF. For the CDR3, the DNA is TGTGCCAGCAGCTTACCCCACAGACTAGCGGGAAAGACAGATACGCAGTATTTT.

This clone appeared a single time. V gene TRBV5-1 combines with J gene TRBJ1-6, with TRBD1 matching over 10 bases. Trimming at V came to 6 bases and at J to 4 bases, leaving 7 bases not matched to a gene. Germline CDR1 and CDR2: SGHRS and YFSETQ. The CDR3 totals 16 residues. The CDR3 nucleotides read TGCGCCAGCACCATTGGGGACAGGGGATATAATTCACCCCTCCACTTT. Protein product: CASTIGDRGYNSPLHF.

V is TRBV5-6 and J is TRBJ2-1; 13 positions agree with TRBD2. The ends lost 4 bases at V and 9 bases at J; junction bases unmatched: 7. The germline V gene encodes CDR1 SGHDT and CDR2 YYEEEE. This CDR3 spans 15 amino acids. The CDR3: CASSLRTSGSSEQFF. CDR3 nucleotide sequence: TGTGCCAGCAGCCTCCGGACTAGCGGGAGTTCTGAGCAGTTCTTC.

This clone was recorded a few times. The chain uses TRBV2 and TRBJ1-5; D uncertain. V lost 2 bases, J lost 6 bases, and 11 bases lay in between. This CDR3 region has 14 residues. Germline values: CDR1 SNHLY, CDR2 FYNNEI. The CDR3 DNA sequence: TGTGCCAGCAGTGAATCCTTCCAAGTTCAGCCCCAGCATTTT. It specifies CASSESFQVQPQHF.

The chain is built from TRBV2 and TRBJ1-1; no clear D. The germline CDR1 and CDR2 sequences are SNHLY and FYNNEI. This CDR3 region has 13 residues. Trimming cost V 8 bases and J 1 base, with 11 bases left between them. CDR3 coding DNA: TGTGCCAGCGGTCTGGAGGAGAACACTGAAGCTTTCTTT. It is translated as CASGLEENTEAFF.

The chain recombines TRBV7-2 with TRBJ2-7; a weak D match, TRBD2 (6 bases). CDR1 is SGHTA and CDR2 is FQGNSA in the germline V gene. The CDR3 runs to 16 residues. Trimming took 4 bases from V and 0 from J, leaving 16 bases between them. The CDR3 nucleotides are TGTGCCAGCAGCTACACTAGCTCCTTAAGCTCCTACGAGCAGTACTTC. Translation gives CASSYTSSLSSYEQYF.

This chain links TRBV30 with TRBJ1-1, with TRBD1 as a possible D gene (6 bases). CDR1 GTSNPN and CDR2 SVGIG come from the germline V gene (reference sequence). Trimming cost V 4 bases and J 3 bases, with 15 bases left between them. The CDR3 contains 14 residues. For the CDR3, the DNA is TGTGCCTGGACCCGCGCAGGGGCATACACTGAAGCTTTCTTT. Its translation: CAWTRAGAYTEAFF.

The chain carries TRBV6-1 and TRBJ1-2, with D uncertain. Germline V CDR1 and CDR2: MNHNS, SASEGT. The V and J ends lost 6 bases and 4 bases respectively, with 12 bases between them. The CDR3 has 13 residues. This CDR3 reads CASSEQSPYGYTF. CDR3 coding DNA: TGTGCCAGCAGCGAACAGAGCCCCTATGGCTACACCTTC.

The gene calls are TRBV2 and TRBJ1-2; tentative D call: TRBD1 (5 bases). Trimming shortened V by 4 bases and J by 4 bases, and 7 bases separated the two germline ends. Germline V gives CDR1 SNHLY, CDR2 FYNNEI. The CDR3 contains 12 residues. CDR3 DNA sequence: TGTGCCAGCAGTGGAGACAGCTATGGCTACACCTTC. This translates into CASSGDSYGYTF.

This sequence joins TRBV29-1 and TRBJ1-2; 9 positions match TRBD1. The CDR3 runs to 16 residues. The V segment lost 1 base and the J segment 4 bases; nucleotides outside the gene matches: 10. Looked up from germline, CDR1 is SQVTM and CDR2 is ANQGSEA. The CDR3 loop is CSVEGVSGQGSYGYTF. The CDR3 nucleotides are TGCAGCGTTGAAGGTGTCTCCGGACAGGGGAGCTATGGCTACACCTTC.

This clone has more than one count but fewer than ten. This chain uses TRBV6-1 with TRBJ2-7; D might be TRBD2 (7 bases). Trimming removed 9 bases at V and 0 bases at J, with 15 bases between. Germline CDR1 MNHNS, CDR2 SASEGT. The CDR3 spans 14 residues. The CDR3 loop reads CASRGGANSYEQYF. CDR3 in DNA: TGTGCCAGTCGTGGGGGGGCCAACTCCTACGAGCAGTACTTC.

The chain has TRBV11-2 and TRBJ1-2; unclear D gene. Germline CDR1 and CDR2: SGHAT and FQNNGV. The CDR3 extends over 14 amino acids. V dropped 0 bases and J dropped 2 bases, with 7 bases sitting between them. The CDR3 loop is CASSLDRQNYGYTF. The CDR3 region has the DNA TGTGCCAGCAGCTTAGATCGGCAGAACTATGGCTACACCTTC. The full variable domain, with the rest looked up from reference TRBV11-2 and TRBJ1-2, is EAGVAQSPRYKIIEKRQSVAFWCNPISGHATLYWYQQILGQGPKLLIQFQNNGVVDDSQLPKDRFSAERLKGVDSTLKIQPAKLEDSAVYLCASSLDRQNYGYTFGSGTRLTVV.

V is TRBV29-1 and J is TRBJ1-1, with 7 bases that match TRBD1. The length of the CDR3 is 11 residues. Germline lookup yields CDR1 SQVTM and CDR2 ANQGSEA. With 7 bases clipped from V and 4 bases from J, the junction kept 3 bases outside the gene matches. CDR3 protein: CSAGGPTEAFF. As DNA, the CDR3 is TGCAGCGCAGGGGGGCCCACTGAAGCTTTCTTT.

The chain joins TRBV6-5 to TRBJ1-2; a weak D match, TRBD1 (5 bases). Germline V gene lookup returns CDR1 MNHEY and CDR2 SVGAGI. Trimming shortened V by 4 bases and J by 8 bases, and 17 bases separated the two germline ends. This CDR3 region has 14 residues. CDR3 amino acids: CASSSLGTLRGYTF. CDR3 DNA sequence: TGTGCCAGCAGTTCCCTCGGGACCCTCAGAGGCTACACCTTC.

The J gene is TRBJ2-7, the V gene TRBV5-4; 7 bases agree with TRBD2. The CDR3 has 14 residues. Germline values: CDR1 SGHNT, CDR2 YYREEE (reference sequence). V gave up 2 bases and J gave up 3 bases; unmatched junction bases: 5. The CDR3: CASSFPGEGYEQYF. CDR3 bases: TGTGCCAGCAGCTTTCCGGGGGAGGGCTACGAGCAGTACTTC.

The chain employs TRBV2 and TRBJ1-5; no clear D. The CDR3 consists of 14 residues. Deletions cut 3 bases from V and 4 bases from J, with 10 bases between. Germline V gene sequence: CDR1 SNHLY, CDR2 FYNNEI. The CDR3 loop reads CASSDRIANQPQHF. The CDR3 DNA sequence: TGTGCCAGCAGTGACAGGATAGCGAATCAGCCCCAGCATTTT.

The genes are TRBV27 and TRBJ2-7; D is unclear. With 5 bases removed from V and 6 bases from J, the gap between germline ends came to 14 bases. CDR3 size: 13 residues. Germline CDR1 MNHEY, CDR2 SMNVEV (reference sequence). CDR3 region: CASSPTAWGEQYF. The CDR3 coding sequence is TGTGCCAGCAGTCCTACAGCGTGGGGCGAGCAGTACTTC.

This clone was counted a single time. CDR3 coding DNA: TGTGCCAGCAGCGAGAGAGGAGGACTCACTGAAGCTTTCTTT. This gives the protein CASSERGGLTEAFF. The chain employs TRBV5-4 and TRBJ1-1; D gene uncertain. The germline V gene has CDR1 SGHNT and CDR2 YYREEE (reference sequence). The V end lost 4 bases, the J end lost 4 bases, and 14 bases lay between the germline ends. This CDR3 comprises 14 residues.

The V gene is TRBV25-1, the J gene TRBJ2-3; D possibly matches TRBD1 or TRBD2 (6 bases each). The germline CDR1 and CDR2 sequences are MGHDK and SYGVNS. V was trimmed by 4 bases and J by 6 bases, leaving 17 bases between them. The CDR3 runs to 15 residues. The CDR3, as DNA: TGTGCCAGCAGTGCCCGCGGTGGGGGGCAGGATACGCAGTATTTT. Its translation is CASSARGGGQDTQYF.

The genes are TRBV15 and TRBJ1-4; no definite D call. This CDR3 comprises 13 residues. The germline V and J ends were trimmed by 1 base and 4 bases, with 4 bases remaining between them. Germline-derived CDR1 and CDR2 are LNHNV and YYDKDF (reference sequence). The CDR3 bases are TGTGCCACCAGCAGAGCGGGTAATGAAAAACTGTTTTTT. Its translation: CATSRAGNEKLFF. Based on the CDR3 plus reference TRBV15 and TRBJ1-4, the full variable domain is DAMVIQNPRYQVTQFGKPVTLSCSQTLNHNVMYWYQQKSSQAPKLLFHYYDKDFNNEADTPDNFQSRRPNTSFCFLDIRSPGLGDTAMYLCATSRAGNEKLFFGSGTQLSVL.

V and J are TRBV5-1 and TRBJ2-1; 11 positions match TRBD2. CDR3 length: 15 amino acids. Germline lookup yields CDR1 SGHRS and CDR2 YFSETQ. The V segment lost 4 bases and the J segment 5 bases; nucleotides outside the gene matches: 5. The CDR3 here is CASSGGTSGHNEQFF. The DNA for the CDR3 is TGCGCCAGCAGCGGAGGGACTAGCGGACACAATGAGCAGTTCTTC.